Below, 20 T cell receptor beta chains from the same sample are listed, as sequenced in a study of T cells in Graves' hyperthyroidism and ophthalmopathy. RNA transcripts gave rise to amplified TCR beta CDR3 regions. The TCR CDR3 was amplified in a first-round RT-PCR using the HTBI primer set. MiXCR, applied by TCRdb to the multiplex PCR reads, yields one record per CDR3 protein. The repertoire consists of more than 450,000 distinct CDR3 sequences, with about 14% occurring once and the leading ten covering approximately 14%. The sample was blood. These TCRs come from a woman aged 40 to 49 with Graves' hyperthyroidism.

In this sample, this clonotype turned up many times. The DNA of the CDR3 is TGTGCCAGCAGCCGAAGCAACGCGGATACGCAGTATTTT. Translating gives CASSRSNADTQYF. The gene calls are TRBV7-2 and TRBJ2-3; the D is unclear. The germline V gene has CDR1 SGHTA and CDR2 FQGNSA. The germline V and J ends were trimmed by 5 bases and 6 bases, with 12 bases remaining between them. This CDR3 is built from 13 residues.

This clonotype was seen ten or more times. The rearrangement joins TRBV20-1 to TRBJ2-3; D might be TRBD2 (6 bases). The CDR3 is 15 residues long. Trimming removed 1 base at V and 1 base at J, with 12 bases between. The germline CDR1 and CDR2 sequences are DFQATT and SNEGSKA (reference sequence). The CDR3 protein is CSARVGGTGTDTQYF. CDR3 coding DNA: TGCAGTGCTAGAGTTGGGGGGACTGGCACAGATACGCAGTATTTT.

At least ten counts were recorded for this clonotype. The chain combines TRBV27 with TRBJ1-6; D not resolved. V was cut by 3 bases and J by 6 bases, with 3 bases left in between. CDR3 length: 12 amino acids. Germline CDR1 and CDR2: MNHEY and SMNVEV (reference sequence). This chain's CDR3 is CASSFINSPLHF. The CDR3 nucleotides are TGTGCCAGCAGTTTCATTAATTCACCCCTCCACTTT.

This clonotype came up many times. This CDR3 is CASSWSGSTDTQYF. The DNA for the CDR3 is TGTGCCAGCAGCTGGAGCGGATCCACAGATACGCAGTATTTT. The V gene is TRBV7-2, the J gene TRBJ2-3; a weak D match, TRBD2 (5 bases). Germline assignment: CDR1 SGHTA and CDR2 FQGNSA. Trimming took off 4 bases at V and 2 bases at J, with 10 bases between the two ends. The length of the CDR3 is 14 residues.

This clonotype was counted a few times. Germline is not matched at one junction end, which may reflect a read error. This chain joins TRBV7-9 and TRBJ2-7; D is perhaps TRBD2 (5 bases). Germline CDR1 and CDR2: SEHNR and FQNEAQ (reference sequence). CDR3 length: 14 amino acids. The CDR3 is CASSLGFGVPEQYF. In nucleotides, the CDR3 is TGTGCCAGCAGTTTAGGGTTCGGGGTCCCCGAGCAGTACTTC.

This clonotype was observed at least ten times. The V call is TRBV12-3 or TRBV12-4, the J call TRBJ2-3; 7 bases are a match to TRBD1. The CDR3 spans 15 residues. Germline trimming cut 6 bases from V and 0 bases from J; bases unmatched to any gene: 6. The CDR3 nucleotides are TGTGCCAGCAGGACGGGACAGTCTAGCACAGATACGCAGTATTTT. Translated, it gives CASRTGQSSTDTQYF.

The chain couples TRBV20-1 to TRBJ2-1, with TRBD2 identical over 11 bases. This CDR3 has 18 amino acids. Germline CDR1 and CDR2: DFQATT and SNEGSKA (reference sequence). The V segment lost 5 bases and the J segment 0 bases; nucleotides outside the gene matches: 12. CDR3 sequence: CSAQWTSGLISSYNEQFF. As DNA, the CDR3 is TGCAGTGCTCAATGGACTAGCGGGTTAATTAGCTCCTACAATGAGCAGTTCTTC.

Many counts were recorded for this clonotype. The chain links TRBV18 to TRBJ2-1; the match to TRBD1 covers 9 bases. The length of the CDR3 is 15 residues. The V gene end was trimmed by 2 bases and the J gene end by 5 bases; junction bases not matched to a gene: 4. CDR1 and CDR2 from the germline V gene are KGHSH and LQKENI. This chain's CDR3 is CASSPGQGTNNEQFF. The CDR3 DNA sequence: TGTGCCAGCTCACCAGGACAGGGGACCAACAATGAGCAGTTCTTC.

The J gene is TRBJ1-1, the V gene TRBV4-3; 8 bases match TRBD1. The V gene's germline CDR1 is LGHNA and CDR2 YSLEER. The V and J ends lost 3 bases and 3 bases, in that order; junction bases with no gene match: 6. CDR3 size: 15 residues. CDR3 loop: CASSQDRVWDTEAFF. CDR3 DNA: TGCGCCAGCAGCCAGGACAGGGTCTGGGACACTGAAGCTTTCTTT.

This clonotype was detected ten times or more. This chain uses TRBV2 with TRBJ2-1, with a weak D call TRBD2 (5 bases). Germline CDR1 SNHLY, CDR2 FYNNEI. This CDR3 comprises 16 residues. V was trimmed by 6 bases and J by 0 bases, leaving 15 bases between them. The CDR3 spells CASSQDWQSSYNEQFF. DNA for the CDR3: TGTGCCAGCAGCCAGGACTGGCAGAGCTCCTACAATGAGCAGTTCTTC. The whole variable domain, filled in from reference TRBV2 and TRBJ2-1, reads EPEVTQTPSHQVTQMGQEVILRCVPISNHLYFYWYRQILGQKVEFLVSFYNNEISEKSEIFDDQFSVERPDGSNFTLKIRSTKLEDSAMYFCASSQDWQSSYNEQFFGPGTRLTVL.

This clonotype showed up many times. The chain links TRBV6-1 to TRBJ2-2, with a possible D match to TRBD1 (5 bases). The CDR3 contains 16 residues. Germline CDR1 MNHNS, CDR2 SASEGT. V gave up 2 bases and J gave up 0 bases, with 10 bases separating them. CDR3: CASSENPGSNTGELFF. As DNA, the CDR3 is TGTGCCAGCAGTGAAAATCCAGGGTCGAACACCGGGGAGCTGTTTTTT.

The chain is built from TRBV6-2 or TRBV6-3 and TRBJ2-7, with TRBD2 matching 7 bases. The trim removed 2 bases at V and 4 bases at J, leaving 5 bases unmatched. Germline lookup yields CDR1 MNHEY and CDR2 SVGEGT. The CDR3 runs 14 residues. CDR3 DNA: TGTGCCAGCAGTTACACGGGCGGGAGTTACGAGCAGTACTTC. Its translation: CASSYTGGSYEQYF.

Comment on this clonotype: A much larger clone is a single base away; this may be a read error. The chain links TRBV30 to TRBJ2-7; no clear D gene. Per germline, CDR1 GTSNPN and CDR2 SVGIG (reference sequence). This CDR3 has 13 amino acids. CDR3 protein: CARSVSGSGEQYF. In DNA form, the CDR3 reads TGTGCCCGGAGTGTTTCCGGGTCGGGCGAGCAGTACTTC. The whole variable domain, filled in from reference TRBV30 and TRBJ2-7, reads SQTIHQWPATLVQPVGSPLSLECTVEGTSNPNLYWYRQAAGRGLQLLFYSVGIGQISSEVPQNLSASRPQDRQFILSSKKLLLSDSGFYLCARSVSGSGEQYFGPGTRLTVT.

This clonotype occurred many times. This chain links TRBV6-1 with TRBJ1-2; no firm D call. Germline CDR1 is MNHNS and CDR2 is SASEGT. V was clipped by 3 bases and J by 5 bases, with 4 bases between them. This CDR3 spans 11 amino acids. The CDR3 sequence is CASSEGYGYTF. CDR3 DNA: TGTGCCAGCAGTGAGGGGTATGGCTACACCTTC.

This clonotype has a count of ten or more. The chain combines TRBV28 with TRBJ2-4, with D hard to call. In germline, CDR1 is MDHEN, CDR2 SYDVKM. Between the trimmed V and J ends, which lost 8 bases and 3 bases, there was a span of 14 bases. The CDR3 is 14 residues long. The CDR3 DNA is TGTGCCAGCGCCTCGGGCAGATACAAAAACATTCAGTACTTC. It translates to CASASGRYKNIQYF.

The DNA for the CDR3 is TGTGCCAGCAGCCCTATCGAAAGGGGCTACGAGCAGTACTTC. Its protein product is CASSPIERGYEQYF. The chain links TRBV5-6 to TRBJ2-7; a possible D gene is TRBD1 (5 bases). This CDR3 has 14 residues. Deletions cut 4 bases from V and 3 bases from J, with 14 bases between. Germline V gene lookup returns CDR1 SGHDT and CDR2 YYEEEE.

In its sample, this clonotype was seen a few times. The chain combines TRBV3-1 with TRBJ2-7; unclear D gene. Germline-derived CDR1 and CDR2 are LGHDT and YNNKEL (reference sequence). The CDR3 sequence is 12 residues long. V was clipped by 4 bases and J by 7 bases, with 11 bases between them. CDR3 coding DNA: TGTGCCAGCAGCCCCACGGACCATGAGCAGTACTTC. Amino acid sequence: CASSPTDHEQYF.

This clonotype appeared a few times. This chain connects TRBV29-1 to TRBJ2-2; TRBD2 matches at 13 bases. The CDR3 totals 15 residues. V dropped 6 bases and J dropped 5; count of bases not matched to a gene: 6. The germline CDR1 and CDR2 sequences are SQVTM and ANQGSEA. In nucleotides, the CDR3 is TGCAGCGTGGTTGGACTAGCGGGAGTTACCGGGGAGCTGTTTTTT. As protein: CSVVGLAGVTGELFF.

The CDR3 DNA follows: TGTGCCAGTACCCCCTGGGGGGGCGAACAGCCCCAGCATTTT. This translates into CASTPWGGEQPQHF. The chain has TRBV19 and TRBJ1-5; maybe TRBD1 (6 bases). V dropped 7 bases and J dropped 7 bases, with 17 bases sitting between them. The germline V gene encodes CDR1 LNHDA and CDR2 SQIVND (reference sequence). The CDR3 totals 14 residues.

There are many counts of this clonotype. The V call is TRBV27, the J call TRBJ2-1; D unresolved. Trimming took 8 bases from V and 4 from J, leaving 9 bases between them. The CDR3 sequence is 12 residues long. Germline CDR1 MNHEY, CDR2 SMNVEV (reference sequence). CDR3 coding DNA: TGTGCCAGCGGGCGACTTTACAATGAGCAGTTCTTC. It translates to CASGRLYNEQFF.